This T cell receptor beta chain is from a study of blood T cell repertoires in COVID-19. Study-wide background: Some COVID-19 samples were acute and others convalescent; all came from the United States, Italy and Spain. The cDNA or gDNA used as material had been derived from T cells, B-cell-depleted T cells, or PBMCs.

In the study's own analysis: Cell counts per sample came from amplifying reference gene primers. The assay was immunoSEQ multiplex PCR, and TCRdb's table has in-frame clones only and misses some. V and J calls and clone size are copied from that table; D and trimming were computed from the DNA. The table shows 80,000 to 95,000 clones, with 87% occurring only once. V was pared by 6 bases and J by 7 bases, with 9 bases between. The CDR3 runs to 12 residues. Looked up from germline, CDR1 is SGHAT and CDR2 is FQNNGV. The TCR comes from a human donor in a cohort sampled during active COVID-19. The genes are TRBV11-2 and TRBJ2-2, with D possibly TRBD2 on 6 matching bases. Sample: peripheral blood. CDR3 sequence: CASSSGVGELFF. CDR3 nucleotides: TGTGCCAGCAGTTCGGGGGTCGGGGAGCTGTTTTTT.